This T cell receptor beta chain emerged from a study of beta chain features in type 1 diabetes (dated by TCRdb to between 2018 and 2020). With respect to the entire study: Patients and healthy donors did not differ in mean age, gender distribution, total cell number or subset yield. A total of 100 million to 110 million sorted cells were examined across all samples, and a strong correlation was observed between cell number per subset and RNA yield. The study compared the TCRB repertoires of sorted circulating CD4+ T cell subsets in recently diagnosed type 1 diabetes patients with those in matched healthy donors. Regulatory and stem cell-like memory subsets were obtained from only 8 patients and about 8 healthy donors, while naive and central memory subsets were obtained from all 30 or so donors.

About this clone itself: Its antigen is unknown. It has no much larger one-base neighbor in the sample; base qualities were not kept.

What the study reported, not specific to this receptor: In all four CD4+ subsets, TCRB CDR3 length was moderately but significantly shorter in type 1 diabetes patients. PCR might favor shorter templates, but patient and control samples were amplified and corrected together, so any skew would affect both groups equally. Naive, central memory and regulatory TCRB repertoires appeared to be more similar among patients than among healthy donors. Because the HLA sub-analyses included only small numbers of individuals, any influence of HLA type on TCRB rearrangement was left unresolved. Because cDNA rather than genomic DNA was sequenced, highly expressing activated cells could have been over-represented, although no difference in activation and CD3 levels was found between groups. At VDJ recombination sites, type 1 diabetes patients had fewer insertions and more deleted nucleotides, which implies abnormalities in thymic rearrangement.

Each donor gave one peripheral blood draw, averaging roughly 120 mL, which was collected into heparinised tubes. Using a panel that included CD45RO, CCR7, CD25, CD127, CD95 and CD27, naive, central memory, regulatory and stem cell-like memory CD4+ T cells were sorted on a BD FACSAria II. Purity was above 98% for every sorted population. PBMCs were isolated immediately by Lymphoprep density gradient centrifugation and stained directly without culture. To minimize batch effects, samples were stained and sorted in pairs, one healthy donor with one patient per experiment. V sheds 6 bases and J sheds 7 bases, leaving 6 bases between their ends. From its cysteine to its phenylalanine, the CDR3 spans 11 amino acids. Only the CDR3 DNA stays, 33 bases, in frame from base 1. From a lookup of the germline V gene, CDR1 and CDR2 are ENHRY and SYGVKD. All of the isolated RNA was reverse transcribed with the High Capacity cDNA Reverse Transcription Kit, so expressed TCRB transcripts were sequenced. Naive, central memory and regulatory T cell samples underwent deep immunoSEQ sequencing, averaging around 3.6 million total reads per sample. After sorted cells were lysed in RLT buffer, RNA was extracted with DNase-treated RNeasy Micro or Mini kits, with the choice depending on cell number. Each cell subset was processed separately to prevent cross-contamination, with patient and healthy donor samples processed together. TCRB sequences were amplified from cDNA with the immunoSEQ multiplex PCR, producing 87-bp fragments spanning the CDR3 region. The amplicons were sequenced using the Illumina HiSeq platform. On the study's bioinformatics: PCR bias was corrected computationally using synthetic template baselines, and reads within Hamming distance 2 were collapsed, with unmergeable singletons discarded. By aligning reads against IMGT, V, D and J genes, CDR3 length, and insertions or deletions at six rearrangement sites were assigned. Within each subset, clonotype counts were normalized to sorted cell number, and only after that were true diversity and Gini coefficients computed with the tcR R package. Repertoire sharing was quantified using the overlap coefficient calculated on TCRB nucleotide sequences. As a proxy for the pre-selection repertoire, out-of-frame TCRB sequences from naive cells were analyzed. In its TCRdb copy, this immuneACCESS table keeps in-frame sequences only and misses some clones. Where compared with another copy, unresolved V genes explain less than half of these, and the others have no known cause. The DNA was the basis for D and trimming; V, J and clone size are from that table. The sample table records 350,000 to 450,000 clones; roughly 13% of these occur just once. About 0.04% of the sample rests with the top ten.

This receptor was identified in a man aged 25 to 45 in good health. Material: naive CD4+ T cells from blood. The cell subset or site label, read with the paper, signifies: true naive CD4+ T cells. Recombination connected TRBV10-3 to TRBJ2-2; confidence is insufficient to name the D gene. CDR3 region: CAISLDGELFF. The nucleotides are TGTGCCATCAGCTTGGACGGGGAGCTGTTTTTT.